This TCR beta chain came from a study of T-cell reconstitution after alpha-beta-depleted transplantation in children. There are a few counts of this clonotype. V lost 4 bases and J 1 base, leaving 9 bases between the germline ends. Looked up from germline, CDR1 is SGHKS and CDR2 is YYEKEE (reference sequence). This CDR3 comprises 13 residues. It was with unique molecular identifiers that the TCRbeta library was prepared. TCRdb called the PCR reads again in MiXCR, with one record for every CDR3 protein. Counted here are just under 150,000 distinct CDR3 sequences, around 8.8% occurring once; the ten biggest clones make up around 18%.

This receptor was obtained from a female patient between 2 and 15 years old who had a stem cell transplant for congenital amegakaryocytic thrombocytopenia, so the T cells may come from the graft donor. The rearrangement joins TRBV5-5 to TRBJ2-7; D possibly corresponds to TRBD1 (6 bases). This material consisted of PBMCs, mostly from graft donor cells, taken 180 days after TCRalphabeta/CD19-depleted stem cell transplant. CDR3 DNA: TGTGCCAGCAGCCCGACAGGATCCTACGAGCAGTACTTC. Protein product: CASSPTGSYEQYF.